These 20 T cell receptor beta chains came from one sample sequenced in a study of cytomegalovirus exposure and HLA in healthy donors. Both 60 Vbeta primers and 13 Jbeta primers went into the PCR. TCRdb keeps only in-frame clones here, not all; method: immunoSEQ multiplex PCR. This table holds 73,000 or so clones, approximately 78% found once. Specimen: PBMCs. These receptors were collected from a human donor in good health.

The chain uses TRBV27 and TRBJ2-2, with TRBD1 identical over 7 bases. CDR1 MNHEY and CDR2 SMNVEV come from the germline V gene (reference sequence). This CDR3 has 14 residues. V dropped 8 bases and J dropped 4; count of bases not matched to a gene: 7. The CDR3, as DNA: TGTGCCAGCGGAAGGGGGCAAGTCACCGGGGAGCTGTTTTTT. Residues: CASGRGQVTGELFF.

V and J are TRBV5-1 and TRBJ2-5; possible D gene TRBD2, 5 bases. Trimming left V 4 bases short and J 4 bases short, with 14 bases between. The CDR3 contains 14 residues. Germline V gene sequence: CDR1 SGHRS, CDR2 YFSETQ. CDR3 in amino acids: CASSTAGVGETQYF. As DNA, the CDR3 is TGCGCCAGCAGCACCGCCGGGGTGGGAGAGACCCAGTACTTC.

The chain employs TRBV6-6 and TRBJ1-1; no reliable D call. Germline V gene data show CDR1 as MNHNY and CDR2 as SVGAGI (reference sequence). The CDR3 length is 13 residues. V dropped 9 bases and J dropped 0 bases, with 11 bases sitting between them. The CDR3 DNA sequence: TGTGCCAGTCTGCGGGGAGTGAACACTGAAGCTTTCTTT. It is translated as CASLRGVNTEAFF.

This clone is medium-sized (0.01 to 0.1%) within its sample. The V gene is TRBV4-1, the J gene TRBJ1-6; no firm D call. Germline V lookup: CDR1 MGHRA, CDR2 YSYEKL. Trimming left V 3 bases short and J 12 bases short, with 21 bases between. CDR3 length equals 16 residues. CDR3 in DNA: TGCGCCAGCAGCCATCTTACAGCGGGAGGTCGTGGACCCCTCCACTTT. Its protein product is CASSHLTAGGRGPLHF.

The chain is built from TRBV9 and TRBJ1-4; D is unresolved. The CDR3 is made up of 15 amino acids. The germline V and J ends were trimmed by 0 bases and 2 bases, with 8 bases remaining between them. Per the germline V gene, CDR1 is SGDLS and CDR2 is YYNGEE. The chain's CDR3 is CASSVAGSTNEKLFF. The CDR3 bases are TGTGCCAGCAGCGTAGCGGGATCGACTAATGAAAAACTGTTTTTT.

The J gene is TRBJ2-2, the V gene TRBV27; 7 nucleotides match TRBD2. Unmatched junction bases numbered 11, after V lost 9 bases and J lost 4 bases. CDR3 length: 15 residues. Germline V gene sequence: CDR1 MNHEY, CDR2 SMNVEV (reference sequence). This CDR3 reads CASFPGGGGTGELFF. The CDR3 DNA reads TGTGCCAGTTTTCCGGGAGGAGGCGGCACCGGGGAGCTGTTTTTT.

The J gene is TRBJ1-5, the V gene TRBV19, with D perhaps TRBD1 (5 bases). This CDR3 contains 14 residues. Per germline, CDR1 LNHDA and CDR2 SQIVND (reference sequence). Deletions cut 9 bases from V and 11 bases from J, with 23 bases between. CDR3 sequence reads: CASNPRGVDRAQHF. CDR3 bases: TGTGCCAGCAACCCTCGGGGGGTAGACCGAGCCCAGCATTTT.

This chain links TRBV27 with TRBJ2-7; D ambiguous. CDR3 length: 13 amino acids. Trimming left V 0 bases short and J 5 bases short, with 8 bases between. Germline lookup yields CDR1 MNHEY and CDR2 SMNVEV (reference sequence). DNA of the CDR3: TGTGCCAGCAGTTTATCGTGGGCCCACGAGCAGTACTTC. As protein: CASSLSWAHEQYF.

This chain links TRBV11-1 with TRBJ2-7, with D perhaps matching TRBD1 (6 bases). Looked up from germline, CDR1 is SGHAT and CDR2 is FQDESV (reference sequence). Between the trimmed V and J ends, which lost 5 bases and 3 bases, there was a span of 14 bases. The CDR3 sequence is 14 residues long. The CDR3 here is CASSVSTGHYEQYF. CDR3 coding DNA: TGTGCCAGCAGCGTATCGACAGGCCACTACGAGCAGTACTTC.

This chain uses TRBV2 with TRBJ2-3; D perhaps matches TRBD1 (6 bases). CDR3 length: 14 residues. Per the germline V gene, CDR1 is SNHLY and CDR2 is FYNNEI. V lost 3 bases and J 2 bases, leaving 9 bases between the germline ends. DNA of the CDR3: TGTGCCAGCAGTGATGGACAGCACACAGATACGCAGTATTTT. Encoded protein: CASSDGQHTDTQYF.

This chain uses TRBV21-1 with TRBJ1-5; the DNA was not used to check the table's D call, TRBD1. TRBV21-1 is a pseudogene locus. This CDR3 region has 15 residues. The CDR3: CASSKGRTGNQPQHF. The CDR3 DNA follows: TGTGCCAGCAGCAAAGGGCGGACAGGCAATCAGCCCCAGCATTTT.

The rearrangement links TRBV27 to TRBJ2-3, with D hard to call. Looked up from germline, CDR1 is MNHEY and CDR2 is SMNVEV (reference sequence). This CDR3 contains 13 residues. V was pared by 7 bases and J by 3 bases, with 11 bases between. The CDR3 region has the DNA TGTGCCAGCACACACTCTAGGACAGATACGCAGTATTTT. Amino acid sequence: CASTHSRTDTQYF.

This clone was seen once. This chain connects TRBV27 to TRBJ2-5; 8 nucleotides agree with TRBD2. Trimming cost V 4 bases and J 5 bases; bases outside gene matches: 12. Germline CDR1 and CDR2: MNHEY and SMNVEV (reference sequence). The CDR3 is 16 amino acids. CDR3 nucleotide sequence: TGTGCCAGCAGTTCCTCCTCTGTGCGGGGGGTCGAGACCCAGTACTTC. Translating gives CASSSSSVRGVETQYF.

The chain has TRBV10-3 and TRBJ2-7, with TRBD2 matching over 7 bases. The J segment lost 2 bases and the V segment lost 5 bases, leaving 0 bases of the junction unmatched. Germline V gene data show CDR1 as ENHRY and CDR2 as SYGVKD. CDR3 size: 12 residues. The CDR3 spells CAISSGAYEQYF. In DNA form, the CDR3 reads TGTGCCATCAGTAGCGGGGCCTACGAGCAGTACTTC.

This chain links TRBV7-8 with TRBJ2-6; no reliable D call. The CDR3 is 15 amino acids. The V end lost 5 bases, the J end lost 0 bases, and 8 bases lay between the germline ends. Looked up from germline, CDR1 is SGHVS and CDR2 is FQNEAQ. CDR3 loop: CASSPQSSGANVLTF. CDR3 in DNA: TGTGCCAGCAGCCCACAGAGCTCTGGGGCCAACGTCCTGACTTTC.

This clone was counted between two and nine times. The V gene is TRBV5-1, the J gene TRBJ1-6, with D maybe TRBD1 (5 bases). Germline CDR1 reads SGHRS; CDR2 reads YFSETQ. Trimming shortened V by 2 bases and J by 9 bases, and 24 bases separated the two germline ends. The CDR3 length is 18 residues. CDR3 loop: CASSLSGGGGHRGSPLHF. The CDR3 DNA sequence: TGCGCCAGCAGCTTAAGCGGGGGGGGAGGGCATCGCGGTTCACCCCTCCACTTT.

The CDR3 nucleotides read TGTGCCAGCAGTGAAATGGCCCCCGAAGGGGGACGTGAAAAACTGTTTTTT. Amino acids: CASSEMAPEGGREKLFF. The gene calls are TRBV6-1 and TRBJ1-4; maybe TRBD1 (6 bases). This CDR3 spans 17 amino acids. V was cut by 2 bases and J by 7 bases, with 20 bases left in between. Per germline, CDR1 MNHNS and CDR2 SASEGT.

The V gene is TRBV7-2, the J gene TRBJ2-5; 7 bases match TRBD2. The V gene's germline CDR1 is SGHTA and CDR2 FQGNSA. The trim removed 0 bases at V and 4 bases at J, leaving 11 bases unmatched. The length of the CDR3 is 17 residues. In DNA form, the CDR3 reads TGTGCCAGCAGCTTAGCCACCGGGACTAACCTCCGAGAGACCCAGTACTTC. Protein: CASSLATGTNLRETQYF.

This clone was counted a single time. The rearrangement links TRBV7-8 to TRBJ2-3, with 9 bases that match TRBD2. This CDR3 comprises 22 residues. The junction had 28 bases not matched to a gene; V was cut back by 4 bases and J by 5 bases. Germline V gives CDR1 SGHVS, CDR2 FQNEAQ. In DNA form, the CDR3 reads TGTGCCAGCAGCTCACAGAAAATAGCGGGGGTTTCGGGGGTGACAGTAATAGATACGCAGTATTTT. Translated: CASSSQKIAGVSGVTVIDTQYF.

The chain employs TRBV18 and TRBJ2-1; D possibly corresponds to TRBD2 (5 bases). The CDR3 is made up of 12 amino acids. In germline, CDR1 is KGHSH, CDR2 LQKENI. Trimming removed 4 bases at V and 7 bases at J, with 8 bases between. The CDR3, as DNA: TGTGCCAGCTCACGATCGGGGAATGAGCAGTTCTTC. Protein product: CASSRSGNEQFF. Combining the CDR3 with reference TRBV18 and TRBJ2-1 gives the whole variable domain NAGVMQNPRHLVRRRGQEARLRCSPMKGHSHVYWYRQLPEEGLKFMVYLQKENIIDESGMPKERFSAEFPKEGPSILRIQQVVRGDSAAYFCASSRSGNEQFFGPGTRLTVL.